Below, 28 T cell receptor beta chains from the same sample are listed, as sequenced in a study of CD4 T cell repertoires in COVID-19 (dated by TCRdb to the early 2020s). Memory T cell samples that were not cultured went straight to sequencing right after ex vivo isolation. Library creation used the immunoSEQ multiplex PCR assay. TCRdb mirrors the immuneACCESS table, restricted to in-frame sequences. Some clones are absent from its copies; in checked studies, under half trace to an unresolved V gene, and the reason for the others is unknown. The sample yields 20,000 to 25,000 clones; about nine tenths were counted once. Less than 0.75% of the sample is held by the ten biggest clonotypes. Sample: central memory CD4+ T cells from blood, taken before the COVID-19 pandemic. The cell subset or site label on this specimen signifies: CD4+ T central memory cells. These receptors all stem from a human donor who had COVID-19.

The chain carries TRBV6-5 and TRBJ2-7; tentatively, D is TRBD1 (6 bases). The germline V gene has CDR1 MNHEY and CDR2 SVGAGI. V lost 4 bases and J lost 2, with 15 bases in between. The CDR3 is made up of 15 amino acids. CDR3 sequence: CASSSTGTLPYEQYF. The CDR3 DNA reads as TGTGCCAGCAGTTCCACCGGGACACTGCCCTACGAGCAGTACTTC.

This chain uses TRBV9 with TRBJ1-1, with 10 bases that match TRBD1. This CDR3 has 17 amino acids. Losses at the gene ends were 4 bases for V and 6 bases for J; bases not matched to a gene: 15. Germline lookup yields CDR1 SGDLS and CDR2 YYNGEE. The CDR3 protein is CASSPAGTGDRSAEAFF. The CDR3 coding sequence is TGTGCCAGCAGCCCTGCCGGGACAGGGGATAGGAGTGCTGAAGCTTTCTTT. Supplemented by reference TRBV9 and TRBJ1-1, the full variable domain reads DSGVTQTPKHLITATGQRVTLRCSPRSGDLSVYWYQQSLDQGLQFLIQYYNGEERAKGNILERFSAQQFPDLHSELNLSSLELGDSALYFCASSPAGTGDRSAEAFFGQGTRLTVV.

This chain uses TRBV6-5 with TRBJ1-2; D not certain. V lost 6 bases to trimming and J lost 8 bases, with 13 bases between them. Germline-derived CDR1 and CDR2 are MNHEY and SVGAGI. This CDR3 comprises 12 residues. CDR3 in DNA: TGTGCCAGCAGGAAGAATCAGAGGGGCTACACCTTC. Protein product: CASRKNQRGYTF.

CDR3 sequence reads: CASSQDLVGGTQYF. The CDR3 DNA follows: TGCGCCAGCAGCCAAGATCTGGTCGGGGGGACCCAGTACTTC. The J gene is TRBJ2-5, the V gene TRBV4-1; TRBD2 is a possible D gene (6 bases). The CDR3 contains 14 residues. CDR1 MGHRA and CDR2 YSYEKL come from the germline V gene. Trimming took off 0 bases at V and 7 bases at J, with 12 bases between the two ends.

V usage is TRBV30 and J usage is TRBJ1-3; D perhaps matches TRBD1 (5 bases). Germline-derived CDR1 and CDR2 are GTSNPN and SVGIG (reference sequence). This CDR3 spans 15 amino acids. V was pared by 1 base and J by 0 bases, with 10 bases between. CDR3 in amino acids: CAWSEGTGSGNTIYF. The CDR3 region has the DNA TGTGCCTGGAGTGAGGGTACAGGCTCTGGAAACACCATATATTTT.

The rearrangement uses TRBV25-1 and TRBJ1-4; 7 positions match TRBD1. This CDR3 is 16 amino acids long. Germline V gives CDR1 MGHDK, CDR2 SYGVNS. The junction had 12 bases not matched to a gene; V was cut back by 3 bases and J by 8 bases. As DNA, the CDR3 is TGTGCCAGCAGTGAGTCAGGGACAGCCGGATTCGAAAAACTGTTTTTT. Translation gives CASSESGTAGFEKLFF. Together with reference TRBV25-1 and TRBJ1-4, the CDR3 gives the full variable domain: EADIYQTPRYLVIGTGKKITLECSQTMGHDKMYWYQQDPGMELHLIHYSYGVNSTEKGDLSSESTVSRIRTEHFPLTLESARPSHTSQYLCASSESGTAGFEKLFFGSGTQLSVL.

This clone is a singleton in its sample. The genes are TRBV11-3 and TRBJ1-1; possibly TRBD1 for D (5 bases). The CDR3 runs to 14 residues. The V gene's germline CDR1 is SGHNT and CDR2 YENEEA. The V end was cut by 5 bases, the J end by 6 bases, with 16 bases between. Here the CDR3 DNA reads TGTGCCAGCAGCCTTACAGGAGAAGGATCTGAAGCTTTCTTT. It translates to CASSLTGEGSEAFF.

The rearrangement joins TRBV28 to TRBJ2-1; TRBD2 aligns across 8 bases. Germline V gene sequence: CDR1 MDHEN, CDR2 SYDVKM. CDR3 length: 15 amino acids. V dropped 6 bases and J dropped 13; count of bases not matched to a gene: 17. DNA for the CDR3: TGTGCCAGCAGCTATAGCGGGATGGGAGGAGGTTTCCAGTTCTTC. It yields the protein CASSYSGMGGGFQFF. The whole variable domain, filled in from reference TRBV28 and TRBJ2-1, reads DVKVTQSSRYLVKRTGEKVFLECVQDMDHENMFWYRQDPGLGLRLIYFSYDVKMKEKGDIPEGYSVSREKKERFSLILESASTNQTSMYLCASSYSGMGGGFQFFGPGTRLTVL.

This clone was counted between two and nine times. The chain links TRBV30 to TRBJ1-5; 9 nucleotides line up with TRBD1. The CDR3 runs to 14 residues. CDR1 and CDR2 from the germline V gene are GTSNPN and SVGIG (reference sequence). Unmatched junction bases numbered 4, after V lost 3 bases and J lost 4 bases. The chain's CDR3 is CAWRADRGNQPQHF. The CDR3 DNA is TGTGCCTGGAGAGCGGACAGGGGAAATCAGCCCCAGCATTTT.

CDR3 residues: CASSPGQGARVAFF. The CDR3 DNA is TGTGCCAGCTCCCCGGGACAGGGGGCGCGAGTAGCTTTCTTT. The J gene is TRBJ1-1, the V gene TRBV18, with 12 bases lining up with TRBD1. V was clipped by 6 bases and J by 10 bases; unmatched bases: 9. The CDR3 loop spans 14 amino acids. Per the germline V gene, CDR1 is KGHSH and CDR2 is LQKENI.

The gene calls are TRBV7-2 and TRBJ2-1; TRBD1 is a possible D gene (5 bases). Germline V gene lookup returns CDR1 SGHTA and CDR2 FQGNSA. The CDR3 totals 14 residues. Here the CDR3 reads CATQVTRSYNEQFF. DNA for the CDR3: TGTGCTACACAGGTGACTCGCTCCTACAATGAGCAGTTCTTC.

This clone was observed a single time. J is TRBJ1-1 and V is TRBV11-1; D is uncertain. The V and J ends lost 1 base and 4 bases respectively, with 7 bases between them. The CDR3 spans 13 residues. In germline, CDR1 is SGHAT, CDR2 FQDESV (reference sequence). Written as DNA, the CDR3 is TGTGCCAGCAGCTTAGGAGGGCCCACTGAAGCTTTCTTT. Translating it yields CASSLGGPTEAFF. The complete variable domain, with remaining parts taken from reference TRBV11-1 and TRBJ1-1, reads EAEVAQSPRYKITEKSQAVAFWCDPISGHATLYWYRQILGQGPELLVQFQDESVVDDSQLPKDRFSAERLKGVDSTLKIQPAELGDSAMYLCASSLGGPTEAFFGQGTRLTVV.

The rearrangement joins TRBV4-2 to TRBJ2-1; 11 positions agree with TRBD1. The CDR3 consists of 22 residues. Trimming cost V 4 bases and J 0 bases; bases outside gene matches: 20. Per the germline V gene, CDR1 is LGHNA and CDR2 is YNFKEQ. The CDR3 here is CASSPGTGGRLANKISYNEQFF. In DNA, the CDR3 is TGTGCCAGCAGCCCGGGGACAGGGGGTCGACTAGCGAATAAAATCTCCTACAATGAGCAGTTCTTC.

This chain connects TRBV6-6 to TRBJ2-5; 7 bases align to TRBD2. V shed 8 bases, J shed 2 bases, and the junction held 5 bases outside the gene matches. Germline V gene lookup returns CDR1 MNHNY and CDR2 SVGAGI (reference sequence). CDR3 length: 13 residues. The CDR3, as DNA: TGTGCCAGCTGCACTAGCGATCAAGAGACCCAGTACTTC. This encodes CASCTSDQETQYF.

The gene calls are TRBV29-1 and TRBJ1-2; TRBD1 agrees at 8 bases. The V segment lost 0 bases and the J segment 2 bases; nucleotides outside the gene matches: 5. This CDR3 comprises 15 residues. CDR1 SQVTM and CDR2 ANQGSEA come from the germline V gene. The chain's CDR3 is CSVEDRGRRNYGYTF. The CDR3 DNA reads as TGCAGCGTTGAAGACAGGGGGCGCAGGAACTATGGCTACACCTTC.

The chain joins TRBV27 to TRBJ2-3, with 9 bases matching TRBD1. The J segment lost 2 bases and the V segment lost 7 bases, leaving 7 bases of the junction unmatched. Germline lookup yields CDR1 MNHEY and CDR2 SMNVEV (reference sequence). CDR3 length: 15 amino acids. CDR3 coding DNA: TGTGCCAGCACCCGGGGGACAGGGTTCACAGATACGCAGTATTTT. Protein: CASTRGTGFTDTQYF.

The count of this clone is one. This chain uses TRBV25-1 with TRBJ2-1, with 10 bases that match TRBD1. The CDR3 sequence is 16 residues long. Germline V CDR1 and CDR2: MGHDK, SYGVNS. The V segment lost 2 bases and the J segment 2 bases; nucleotides outside the gene matches: 3. CDR3 sequence: CASSERTGGTYNEQFF. The CDR3, as DNA: TGTGCCAGCAGTGAAAGGACAGGGGGAACCTACAATGAGCAGTTCTTC.

This chain links TRBV5-4 with TRBJ2-3; 14 nucleotides agree with TRBD2. The CDR3 consists of 18 residues. V gave up 4 bases and J gave up 0 bases; unmatched junction bases: 7. CDR1 and CDR2 (germline): SGHNT, YYREEE (reference sequence). The CDR3 DNA reads as TGTGCCAGCAGCGAGGGACTAGCGGGGGTCGGTAGCACAGATACGCAGTATTTT. Its protein is CASSEGLAGVGSTDTQYF.

V is TRBV6-5 and J is TRBJ1-1, with D unclear. Trimming shortened V by 5 bases and J by 1 base, and 11 bases separated the two germline ends. CDR1 is MNHEY and CDR2 is SVGAGI in the germline V gene. This CDR3 is built from 14 residues. The CDR3 sequence: CASSQSVPNTEAFF. Here the CDR3 DNA reads TGTGCCAGCAGTCAAAGCGTCCCGAACACTGAAGCTTTCTTT.

This clone occurred once. The chain recombines TRBV7-9 with TRBJ2-3; TRBD1 agrees at 7 bases. The CDR3 totals 14 residues. Germline loops: CDR1 SEHNR, CDR2 FQNEAQ (reference sequence). With V trimmed by 3 bases and J by 1 base, 1 base remained unmatched. The CDR3 nucleotides are TGTGCCAGCAGCTTCGACAGGGGCACAGATACGCAGTATTTT. Translating gives CASSFDRGTDTQYF.

This sequence joins TRBV9 and TRBJ2-3, with 8 bases identical to TRBD1. CDR1 and CDR2 (germline): SGDLS, YYNGEE. CDR3 length: 14 residues. V shed 3 bases, J shed 4 bases, and the junction held 4 bases outside the gene matches. The CDR3 DNA reads TGTGCCAGCAGCGCACAGGGGGGTGCAGATACGCAGTATTTT. It yields the protein CASSAQGGADTQYF.

The chain uses TRBV6-1 and TRBJ2-7; 7 bases are shared with TRBD1. Trimming cost V 6 bases and J 2 bases; bases outside gene matches: 10. The CDR3 extends over 15 amino acids. The germline V gene encodes CDR1 MNHNS and CDR2 SASEGT. The CDR3 bases are TGTGCCAGCAGCTCCTTGTCGGGACAGCCCTACGAGCAGTACTTC. This encodes CASSSLSGQPYEQYF.

In this sample, this clone turned up once. The chain uses TRBV19 and TRBJ2-3, with D tentatively TRBD2 (6 bases). The CDR3 loop spans 16 amino acids. The ends were cut back, 1 base at V and 8 bases at J, with 19 bases in the middle. Germline V gives CDR1 LNHDA, CDR2 SQIVND (reference sequence). The CDR3 nucleotides read TGTGCCAGTAGTATAGCCCCCAGACTAGATGGAGGTACGCAGTATTTT. This encodes CASSIAPRLDGGTQYF.

The V gene is TRBV28, the J gene TRBJ2-7, with 10 positions matching TRBD1. CDR1 is MDHEN and CDR2 is SYDVKM in the germline V gene. Trimming at V came to 1 base and at J to 3 bases, leaving 3 bases not matched to a gene. The CDR3 extends over 15 amino acids. The CDR3 loop is CASSLFGTGDYEQYF. The CDR3 DNA sequence: TGTGCCAGCAGTTTATTCGGGACAGGGGACTACGAGCAGTACTTC.

This sequence joins TRBV28 and TRBJ2-2, with 10 bases identical to TRBD2. The CDR3 consists of 14 residues. Germline CDR1 MDHEN, CDR2 SYDVKM. Trimming at V came to 10 bases and at J to 7 bases, leaving 9 bases not matched to a gene. The CDR3 DNA reads as TGTGCCACCCGAATAACTAGCGGGATCGGGGAGCTGTTTTTT. Encoded protein: CATRITSGIGELFF.

The J gene is TRBJ2-2, the V gene TRBV6-5, with 7 bases fitting TRBD2. The CDR3 has 12 residues. V trimming: 6 bases; J trimming: 7 bases; junction bases outside the gene matches: 2. Per the germline V gene, CDR1 is MNHEY and CDR2 is SVGAGI. CDR3 nucleotide sequence: TGTGCCAGCAGACCGGGGGGCGGGGAGCTGTTTTTT. This encodes CASRPGGGELFF.

The chain employs TRBV6-5 and TRBJ2-7, with a tentative D call TRBD1 (6 bases). The CDR3 runs to 15 residues. V dropped 4 bases and J dropped 2 bases, with 15 bases sitting between them. CDR1 is MNHEY and CDR2 is SVGAGI in the germline V gene. The CDR3 DNA sequence: TGTGCCAGCAGTTCCCGACAGGTATCTACCTACGAGCAGTACTTC. This sequence encodes CASSSRQVSTYEQYF.

The chain combines TRBV29-1 with TRBJ2-2, with D perhaps TRBD1 (5 bases). Germline V gene data show CDR1 as SQVTM and CDR2 as ANQGSEA. CDR3 length equals 14 residues. V lost 4 bases and J 5 bases, leaving 14 bases between the germline ends. DNA of the CDR3: TGCAGCGTTGGACAGTTCGTTGGGACCGGGGAGCTGTTTTTT. Its protein is CSVGQFVGTGELFF.